Listed here is a single TCR beta chain. Its antigen is unknown. The data are from a study of quantifying T cell responses using KT2 cells. Study-wide background: TCR alpha and beta constant-region primers primed reverse transcription of RNA. Estimated efficiency of the T4 ligation step was above 9.5% under optimum conditions. The study, taken as a whole, reports: The number of KT2 alpha and beta sequences was a linear function of input KT2 cells.

Each cDNA got a UMI-containing oligo ligated at its 3' end. First-round PCR used 4 to 5 cycles and beta primers RC1.1 and RC1.2 covering TRBC1 and TRBC2. TCRdb reanalysed the UMI-ligation and nested PCR reads using MiXCR and keeps one entry per CDR3 protein. The sample records about 53,000 distinct CDR3 sequences, 9% to 15% being singletons. This CDR3 is 13 amino acids long. V lost 7 bases and J lost 6; bases outside the gene matches: 10. Germline loops: CDR1 SQVTM, CDR2 ANQGSEA. Known numbers of the T cell clone KT2 were added to PBMC. KT2 cells were mixed with fixed PBMC numbers at varying ratios. The chain recombines TRBV29-1 with TRBJ1-2, with 8 bases lining up with TRBD1. Source material: PBMCs spiked with cells of the T cell clone KT2. The TCR sequence derives from a human donor. CDR3 sequence reads: CSAQRSGGNGYTF. The CDR3 bases are TGCAGCGCCCAACGCTCAGGGGGCAATGGCTACACCTTC.